This TCR beta chain was sequenced for a study of blood T cells in healthy people across ages. Trimming pared 4 bases from V and 1 base from J, leaving 16 bases between. Germline lookup yields CDR1 SGHVT and CDR2 SQSDAQ. The CDR3 is made up of 16 amino acids. Through a sample-barcoded 5' primer and a J-beta primer mix, a second PCR was run for roughly 7 to 11 cycles. TCRdb used MiXCR to reprocess the 5' RACE reads, holding one entry per CDR3 protein. The sample records about 1.1 million distinct CDR3 sequences, 35% to 40% being singletons. The clonotype was recovered from a man between 18 and 29 years old in good health. Material: blood. The chain is built from TRBV7-4 and TRBJ2-5; D call uncertain. CDR3 protein: CASSSPFSDFQETQYF. CDR3 DNA sequence: TGTGCCAGCAGCTCTCCTTTCTCAGACTTCCAAGAGACCCAGTACTTC. Full variable domain (remainder filled in from reference TRBV7-4 and TRBJ2-5): GAGVSQSPRYKVAKRGRDVALRCDSISGHVTLYWYRQTLGQGSEVLTYSQSDAQRDKSGRPSGRFSAERPERSVSTLKIQRTEQGDSAVYLCASSSPFSDFQETQYFGPGTRLLVL.